These 17 T cell receptor beta chains were all obtained from the same sample, sequenced in a study of siplizumab effects on memory and regulatory T cells. The protocol was immunoSEQ multiplex PCR, while the TCRdb copy is restricted to in-frame clones and leaves out a portion. The table lists more than 85,000 clones, about 92% of them singletons, with about 0.75% in the top ten. Sequencing input: Tregs sorted from blood. The receptor source for this set is a human donor in good health.

The chain couples TRBV5-1 to TRBJ2-7, with 7 bases aligning to TRBD2. The CDR3 has 17 amino acids. The germline V gene encodes CDR1 SGHRS and CDR2 YFSETQ. After removal of 0 bases from V and 0 bases from J, the junction contained 9 bases not matched to a gene. As DNA, the CDR3 is TGCGCCAGCAGCTTGGAGGCTCCGGGAGGCCCCTCCTACGAGCAGTACTTC. Its translation: CASSLEAPGGPSYEQYF. Drawing the rest from reference TRBV5-1 and TRBJ2-7, the complete variable domain is KAGVTQTPRYLIKTRGQQVTLSCSPISGHRSVSWYQQTPGQGLQFLFEYFSETQRNKGNFPGRFSGRQFSNSRSEMNVSTLELGDSALYLCASSLEAPGGPSYEQYFGPGTRLTVT.

The chain is built from TRBV19 and TRBJ2-3; 11 positions match TRBD2. V lost 5 bases to trimming and J lost 0 bases; unmatched junction nucleotides: 4. The CDR3 totals 16 residues. Germline V gene data show CDR1 as LNHDA and CDR2 as SQIVND (reference sequence). The CDR3 bases are TGTGCCAGTAGTGTGACTAGCGGGGTCAGCACAGATACGCAGTATTTT. This encodes CASSVTSGVSTDTQYF. The entire variable domain, with the rest obtained from reference TRBV19 and TRBJ2-3, is as follows: DGGITQSPKYLFRKEGQNVTLSCEQNLNHDAMYWYRQDPGQGLRLIYYSQIVNDFQKGDIAEGYSVSREKKESFPLTVTSAQKNPTAFYLCASSVTSGVSTDTQYFGPGTRLTVL.

The V gene is TRBV15, the J gene TRBJ1-4, with D hard to call. V lost 3 bases and J 8 bases, leaving 16 bases between the germline ends. Germline values: CDR1 LNHNV, CDR2 YYDKDF (reference sequence). The CDR3 covers 15 residues. DNA for the CDR3: TGTGCCACCAGCAGCCCGGGCGGCGGAGGGGAAAAACTGTTTTTT. This encodes CATSSPGGGGEKLFF.

The J gene is TRBJ1-2, the V gene TRBV18; D gene uncertain. V lost 3 bases and J lost 1, with 9 bases in between. The CDR3 has 14 residues. Germline CDR1 is KGHSH and CDR2 is LQKENI. CDR3 region: CASSPVTDNYGYTF. CDR3 coding DNA: TGTGCCAGCTCACCCGTGACGGATAACTATGGCTACACCTTC.

This clone was seen a single time. This chain joins TRBV5-8 and TRBJ1-1, with 9 bases identical to TRBD1. The CDR3 loop spans 18 amino acids. Germline-derived CDR1 and CDR2 are SGHTS and YDEGEE. Unmatched junction bases numbered 14, after V lost 5 bases and J lost 0 bases. The CDR3 region has the DNA TGTGCCAGCAGGACAGGAGACCACAGGGGGCGCATGAACACTGAAGCTTTCTTT. Translation gives CASRTGDHRGRMNTEAFF.

The CDR3 nucleotides are TGTGCCAGCAGCTTAGGTCTGCTCGGGGGAGAGACCCAGTACTTC. This codes for CASSLGLLGGETQYF. The J gene is TRBJ2-5, the V gene TRBV7-6; weak D call: TRBD2 (6 bases). The ends were cut back, 1 base at V and 4 bases at J, with 13 bases in the middle. Germline values: CDR1 SGHVS, CDR2 FNYEAQ. CDR3 length: 15 amino acids.

The chain links TRBV15 to TRBJ2-7, with D perhaps assigned TRBD1 or TRBD2 (5 bases each). V was clipped by 0 bases and J by 0 bases, with 9 bases between them. This CDR3 is 15 amino acids long. CDR1 is LNHNV, CDR2 YYDKDF, per germline (reference sequence). CDR3 loop: CATSRDLGTSYEQYF. The CDR3 bases are TGTGCCACCAGCAGAGATCTGGGGACCTCCTACGAGCAGTACTTC.

This clone occurred once. The chain has TRBV27 and TRBJ2-5; the D call may be TRBD1 or TRBD2 (5 bases each). Trimming cost V 6 bases and J 2 bases, with 16 bases left between them. The length of the CDR3 is 15 residues. CDR1 is MNHEY and CDR2 is SMNVEV in the germline V gene (reference sequence). The CDR3 DNA reads as TGTGCCAGCAGCCCTAGAGGGGCACAACAAGAGACCCAGTACTTC. The encoded protein is CASSPRGAQQETQYF.

V and J are TRBV25-1 and TRBJ1-1, with D perhaps matching TRBD1 (5 bases). The V gene's germline CDR1 is MGHDK and CDR2 SYGVNS. The germline V and J ends were trimmed by 7 bases and 6 bases, with 12 bases remaining between them. The CDR3 consists of 12 residues. CDR3 sequence: CASTGFWAEAFF. CDR3 nucleotide sequence: TGTGCCAGCACAGGGTTCTGGGCTGAAGCTTTCTTT.

The genes are TRBV19 and TRBJ1-5; D unclear. This CDR3 has 15 residues. The V end was cut by 5 bases, the J end by 1 base, with 12 bases between. Germline lookup yields CDR1 LNHDA and CDR2 SQIVND (reference sequence). CDR3 sequence (DNA): TGTGCCAGTAGTCCCCAGGACGGCAGCAATCAGCCCCAGCATTTT. Translating it yields CASSPQDGSNQPQHF. Based on the CDR3 plus reference TRBV19 and TRBJ1-5, the full variable domain is DGGITQSPKYLFRKEGQNVTLSCEQNLNHDAMYWYRQDPGQGLRLIYYSQIVNDFQKGDIAEGYSVSREKKESFPLTVTSAQKNPTAFYLCASSPQDGSNQPQHFGDGTRLSIL.

The chain uses TRBV25-1 and TRBJ2-7; TRBD2 matches at 7 bases. The CDR3 sequence is 16 residues long. Germline assignment: CDR1 MGHDK and CDR2 SYGVNS. V dropped 0 bases and J dropped 5; count of bases not matched to a gene: 10. The CDR3 region has the DNA TGTGCCAGCAGTGAATATGGGGTACTCGGGAGGCACGAGCAGTACTTC. This sequence encodes CASSEYGVLGRHEQYF.

The chain has TRBV18 and TRBJ1-3; the match to TRBD1 covers 8 bases. This CDR3 has 18 amino acids. Germline assignment: CDR1 KGHSH and CDR2 LQKENI. V lost 0 bases to trimming and J lost 1 base; unmatched junction nucleotides: 8. The CDR3 coding sequence is TGTGCCAGCTCACCACCGATGACCAGGGGGCTATCTGGAAACACCATATATTTT. It yields the protein CASSPPMTRGLSGNTIYF.

This clone has a handful of counts. The chain combines TRBV6-5 with TRBJ2-1, with unresolved D. Per the germline V gene, CDR1 is MNHEY and CDR2 is SVGAGI. CDR3 size: 12 residues. Trimming took off 1 base at V and 7 bases at J, with 5 bases between the two ends. The CDR3 DNA reads as TGTGCCAGCAGTTACTTCGGAAATGAGCAGTTCTTC. It codes for CASSYFGNEQFF.

This clone was picked up one time. This sequence joins TRBV5-8 and TRBJ1-6; unclear D gene. V dropped 1 base and J dropped 6 bases, with 11 bases sitting between them. The germline gives CDR1 SGHTS, CDR2 YDEGEE. The CDR3 length is 15 residues. CDR3 nucleotide sequence: TGTGCCAGCAGCTTGCCAGGACCGTTTAATTCACCCCTCCACTTT. Translated, it gives CASSLPGPFNSPLHF.

Only a few counts were recorded for this clone. The V call is TRBV18, the J call TRBJ2-5; 12 positions match TRBD2. The V gene's germline CDR1 is KGHSH and CDR2 LQKENI. The CDR3 is made up of 17 amino acids. Trimming took 1 base from V and 4 from J; bases not matched to a gene: 7. The CDR3 DNA reads TGTGCCAGCTCACCACTACTAGCGGGGGGCCTCCGAGAGACCCAGTACTTC. Amino acid sequence: CASSPLLAGGLRETQYF.

V usage is TRBV2 and J usage is TRBJ1-5; the match to TRBD1 covers 8 bases. In germline, CDR1 is SNHLY, CDR2 FYNNEI. The ends lost 6 bases at V and 4 bases at J; junction bases unmatched: 2. The CDR3 is made up of 13 amino acids. The CDR3 is CASRRTGNQPQHF. In DNA, the CDR3 is TGTGCCAGCAGGAGGACAGGGAATCAGCCCCAGCATTTT.

The chain recombines TRBV6-6 with TRBJ2-7; 10 nucleotides align to TRBD1. Germline V lookup: CDR1 MNHNY, CDR2 SVGAGI (reference sequence). V trimming: 7 bases; J trimming: 6 bases; junction bases outside the gene matches: 12. The CDR3 has 15 amino acids. This CDR3 is CASNSGTGERGEQYF. CDR3 nucleotides: TGTGCCAGCAATTCCGGGACAGGGGAAAGGGGCGAGCAGTACTTC.